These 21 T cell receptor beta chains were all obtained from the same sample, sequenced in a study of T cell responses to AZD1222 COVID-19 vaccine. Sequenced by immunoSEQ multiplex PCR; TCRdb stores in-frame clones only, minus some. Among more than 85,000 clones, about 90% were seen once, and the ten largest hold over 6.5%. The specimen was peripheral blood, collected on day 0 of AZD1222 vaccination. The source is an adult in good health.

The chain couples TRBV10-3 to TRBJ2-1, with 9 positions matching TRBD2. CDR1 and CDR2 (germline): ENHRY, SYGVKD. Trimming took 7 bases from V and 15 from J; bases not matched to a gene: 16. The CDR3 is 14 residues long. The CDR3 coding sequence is TGTGCCATCAAGGAGGGGGGTGTAGCGGGAGTTTTGTTCTTC. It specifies CAIKEGGVAGVLFF.

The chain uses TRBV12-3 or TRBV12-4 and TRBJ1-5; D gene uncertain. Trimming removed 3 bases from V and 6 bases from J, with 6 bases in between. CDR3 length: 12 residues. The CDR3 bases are TGTGCCAGCAGTTTCGAGGGTCAGCCCCAGCATTTT. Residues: CASSFEGQPQHF.

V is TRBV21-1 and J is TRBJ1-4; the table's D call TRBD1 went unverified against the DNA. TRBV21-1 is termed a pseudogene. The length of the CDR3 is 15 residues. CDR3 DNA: TGTGCCAGCAGCAAAGTCGGACAGGGGGATGAAAAACTGTTTTTT. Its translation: CASSKVGQGDEKLFF.

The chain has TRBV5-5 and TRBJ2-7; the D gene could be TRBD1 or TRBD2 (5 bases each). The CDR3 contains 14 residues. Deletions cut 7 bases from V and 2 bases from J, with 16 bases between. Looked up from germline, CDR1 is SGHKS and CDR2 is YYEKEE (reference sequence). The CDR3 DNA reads TGTGCCAGCTCCTTCACCGGGACGGCCTACGAGCAGTACTTC. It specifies CASSFTGTAYEQYF.

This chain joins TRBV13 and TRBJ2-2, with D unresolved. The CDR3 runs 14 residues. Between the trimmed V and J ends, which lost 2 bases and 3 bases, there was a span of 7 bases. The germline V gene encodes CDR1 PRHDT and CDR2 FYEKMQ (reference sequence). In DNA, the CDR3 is TGTGCCAGCAGCTTATTGCAGGACACCGGGGAGCTGTTTTTT. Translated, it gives CASSLLQDTGELFF.

The DNA for the CDR3 is TGTGCCAGCAGCCAAGGTCGTGCGGGGGAAGGTGAGCAGTTCTTC. This sequence encodes CASSQGRAGEGEQFF. This sequence joins TRBV4-2 and TRBJ2-1; TRBD2 matches at 7 bases. J gave up 9 bases and V 1 base, and 9 bases lay outside the gene matches. CDR3 length: 15 amino acids. The germline gives CDR1 LGHNA, CDR2 YNFKEQ.

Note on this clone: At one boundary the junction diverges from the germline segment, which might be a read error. CDR3 coding DNA: TGTGCCAGTAGTATAGGGTCAGTCGGGGTAGCAGGAATGCATTTT. Protein product: CASSIGSVGVAGMHF. The chain joins TRBV19 to TRBJ2-3, with a possible D match to TRBD2 (5 bases). The germline V gene has CDR1 LNHDA and CDR2 SQIVND (reference sequence). The CDR3 length is 15 residues.

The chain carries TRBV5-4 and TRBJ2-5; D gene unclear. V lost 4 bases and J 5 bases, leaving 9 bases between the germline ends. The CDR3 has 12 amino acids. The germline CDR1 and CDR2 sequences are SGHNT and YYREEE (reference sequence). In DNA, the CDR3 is TGTGCCAGCAGCCCGACCGGGGAGACCCAGTACTTC. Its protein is CASSPTGETQYF.

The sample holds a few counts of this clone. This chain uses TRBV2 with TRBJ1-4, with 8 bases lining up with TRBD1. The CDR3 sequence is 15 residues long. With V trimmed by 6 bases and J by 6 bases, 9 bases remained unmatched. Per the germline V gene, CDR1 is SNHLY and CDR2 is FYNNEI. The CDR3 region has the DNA TGTGCCAGCAGGCGGGACAGGACAATGCATGAAAAACTGTTTTTT. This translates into CASRRDRTMHEKLFF.

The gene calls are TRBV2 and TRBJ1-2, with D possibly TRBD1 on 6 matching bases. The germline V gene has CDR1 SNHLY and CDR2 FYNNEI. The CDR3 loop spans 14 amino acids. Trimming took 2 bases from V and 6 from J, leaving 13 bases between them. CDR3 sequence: CASSELRQGNGYTF. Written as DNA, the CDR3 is TGTGCCAGCAGTGAACTTAGGCAGGGGAATGGCTACACCTTC. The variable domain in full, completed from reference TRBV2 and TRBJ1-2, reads EPEVTQTPSHQVTQMGQEVILRCVPISNHLYFYWYRQILGQKVEFLVSFYNNEISEKSEIFDDQFSVERPDGSNFTLKIRSTKLEDSAMYFCASSELRQGNGYTFGSGTRLTVV.

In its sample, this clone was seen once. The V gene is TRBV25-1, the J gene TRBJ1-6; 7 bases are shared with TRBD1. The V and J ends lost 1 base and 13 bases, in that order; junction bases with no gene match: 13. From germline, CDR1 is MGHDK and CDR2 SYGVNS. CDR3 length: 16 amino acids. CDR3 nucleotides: TGTGCCAGCAGTGAATTGGGGGGGGACAGAGAGAGGCCCCTCCACTTT. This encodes CASSELGGDRERPLHF.

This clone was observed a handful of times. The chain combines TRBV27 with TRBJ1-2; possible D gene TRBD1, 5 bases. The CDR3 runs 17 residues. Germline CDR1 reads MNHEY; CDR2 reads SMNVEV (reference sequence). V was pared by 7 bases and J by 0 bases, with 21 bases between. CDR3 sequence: CASTSFGGGTPNYGYTF. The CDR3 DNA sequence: TGTGCCAGCACCTCCTTCGGCGGCGGGACTCCTAACTATGGCTACACCTTC.

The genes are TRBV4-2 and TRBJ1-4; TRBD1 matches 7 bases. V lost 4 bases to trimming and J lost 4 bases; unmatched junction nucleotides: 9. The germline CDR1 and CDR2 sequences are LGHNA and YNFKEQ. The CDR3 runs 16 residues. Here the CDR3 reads CASSLSSGTVNEKLFF. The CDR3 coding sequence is TGTGCCAGCAGCCTTTCCTCCGGGACAGTTAATGAAAAACTGTTTTTT.

In DNA, the CDR3 is TGTGCCAGCAGTGAACTAGAGGGATACAATGAGCAGTTCTTC. The encoded protein is CASSELEGYNEQFF. The chain links TRBV6-4 to TRBJ2-1; perhaps TRBD2 as D (5 bases). This CDR3 region has 14 residues. Per germline, CDR1 MRHNA and CDR2 SNTAGT. V dropped 3 bases and J dropped 4 bases, with 10 bases sitting between them.

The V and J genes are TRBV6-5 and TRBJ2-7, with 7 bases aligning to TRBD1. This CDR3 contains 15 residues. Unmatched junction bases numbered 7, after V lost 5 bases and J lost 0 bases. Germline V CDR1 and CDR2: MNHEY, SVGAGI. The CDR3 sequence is CASSPWTGNSYEQYF. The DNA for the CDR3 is TGTGCCAGCAGTCCGTGGACAGGAAACTCCTACGAGCAGTACTTC.

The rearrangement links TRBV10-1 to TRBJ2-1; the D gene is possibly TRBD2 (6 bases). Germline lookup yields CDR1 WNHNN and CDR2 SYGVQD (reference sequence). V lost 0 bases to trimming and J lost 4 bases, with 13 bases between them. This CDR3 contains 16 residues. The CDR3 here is CASSESAGLAYNEQFF. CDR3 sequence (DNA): TGCGCCAGCAGTGAGTCGGCGGGATTAGCTTACAATGAGCAGTTCTTC.

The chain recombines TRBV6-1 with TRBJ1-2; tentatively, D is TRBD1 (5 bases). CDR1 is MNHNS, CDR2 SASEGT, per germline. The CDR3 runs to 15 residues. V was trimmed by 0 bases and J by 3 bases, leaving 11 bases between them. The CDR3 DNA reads TGTGCCAGCAGTGAAGCGTTCGGGGGGGACTATGGCTACACCTTC. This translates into CASSEAFGGDYGYTF.

This CDR3 reads CASSQGTGPAAQYF. In DNA form, the CDR3 reads TGCGCCAGCAGCCAAGGGACAGGGCCCGCGGCCCAGTACTTC. The chain joins TRBV4-3 to TRBJ2-5; 8 positions agree with TRBD1. Losses at the gene ends were 1 base for V and 9 bases for J; bases not matched to a gene: 7. The germline CDR1 and CDR2 sequences are LGHNA and YSLEER. The CDR3 is 14 residues long.

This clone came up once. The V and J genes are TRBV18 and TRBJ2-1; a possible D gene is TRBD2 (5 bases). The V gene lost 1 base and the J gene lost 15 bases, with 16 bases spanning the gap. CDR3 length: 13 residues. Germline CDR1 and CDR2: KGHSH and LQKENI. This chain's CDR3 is CASSPLEREPWFF. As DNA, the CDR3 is TGTGCCAGCTCACCACTGGAACGGGAACCCTGGTTCTTC.

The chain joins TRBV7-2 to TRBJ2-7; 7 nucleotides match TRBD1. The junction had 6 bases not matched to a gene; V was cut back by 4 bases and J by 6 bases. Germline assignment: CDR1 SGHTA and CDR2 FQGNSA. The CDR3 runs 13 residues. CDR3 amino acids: CASSSRDRSEQYF. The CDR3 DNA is TGTGCCAGCAGCTCCCGGGACAGAAGCGAGCAGTACTTC. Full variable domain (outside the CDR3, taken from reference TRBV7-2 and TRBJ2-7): GAGVSQSPSNKVTEKGKDVELRCDPISGHTALYWYRQSLGQGLEFLIYFQGNSAPDKSGLPSDRFSAERTGGSVSTLTIQRTQQEDSAVYLCASSSRDRSEQYFGPGTRLTVT.

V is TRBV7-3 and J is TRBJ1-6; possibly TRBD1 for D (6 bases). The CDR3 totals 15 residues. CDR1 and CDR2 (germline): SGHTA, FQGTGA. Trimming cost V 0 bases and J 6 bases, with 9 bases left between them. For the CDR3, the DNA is TGTGCCAGCAGCTTAACCGGACAGACTAATTCACCCCTCCACTTT. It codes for CASSLTGQTNSPLHF.